The 18 T cell receptor beta chains below were found in one sample sequenced in a study of patients and donors after allogeneic stem cell transplantation. TCRdb re-analysed the RT-PCR reads in MiXCR, keeping a single row per CDR3 protein. The sample yields 98,000 or so distinct CDR3 sequences, around 33% seen once. The sample comprised blood, either unsorted or a sorted T cell fraction (not recorded which). The receptor source for this set is a human donor who was either an allogeneic HSCT recipient or a stem cell or donor lymphocyte infusion donor (not recorded which). It is not recorded whose cells these are; they may come from a transplant donor.

This chain uses TRBV9 with TRBJ2-1; D gene unclear. CDR3 length: 15 residues. Germline V gives CDR1 SGDLS, CDR2 YYNGEE. The V end was cut by 0 bases, the J end by 9 bases, with 16 bases between. CDR3 region: CASSVDLEVSGEQFF. As DNA, the CDR3 is TGTGCCAGCAGCGTAGACCTAGAAGTGTCCGGTGAGCAGTTCTTC.

This chain joins TRBV7-9 and TRBJ2-1, with 8 bases aligning to TRBD2. Per germline, CDR1 SEHNR and CDR2 FQNEAQ (reference sequence). The CDR3 is 14 residues long. V was pared by 11 bases and J by 8 bases, with 14 bases of the junction left unmatched. The CDR3 sequence is CALSLLAGIDEQFF. In DNA form, the CDR3 reads TGTGCCCTCTCACTGTTAGCGGGAATCGATGAGCAGTTCTTC.

The chain uses TRBV29-1 and TRBJ1-1, with TRBD1 matching over 7 bases. With V trimmed by 4 bases and J by 5 bases, 7 bases remained unmatched. From germline, CDR1 is SQVTM and CDR2 ANQGSEA. The CDR3 length is 13 residues. This CDR3 is CSVGQGRWTEAFF. CDR3 DNA sequence: TGCAGCGTTGGACAGGGACGTTGGACTGAAGCTTTCTTT.

The chain links TRBV6-6 to TRBJ1-1; D unclear. Germline V gene lookup returns CDR1 MNHNY and CDR2 SVGAGI (reference sequence). This CDR3 region has 14 residues. Between the trimmed V and J ends, which lost 4 bases and 1 base, there was a span of 10 bases. The CDR3 region is CASSSPSGNTEAFF. In nucleotides, the CDR3 is TGTGCCAGCAGTTCCCCGTCAGGGAACACTGAAGCTTTCTTT.

This chain joins TRBV24-1 and TRBJ1-5; D not certain. In germline, CDR1 is KGHDR, CDR2 SFDVKD. The CDR3 totals 15 residues. Trimming took 5 bases from V and 0 from J, leaving 10 bases between them. This CDR3 is CATSGSGNSNQPQHF. CDR3 nucleotides: TGTGCCACCAGTGGTTCGGGAAATAGCAATCAGCCCCAGCATTTT.

V is TRBV5-6 and J is TRBJ2-1, with 7 nucleotides matching TRBD2. The CDR3 is 12 residues long. CDR1 is SGHDT and CDR2 is YYEEEE in the germline V gene. V lost 4 bases to trimming and J lost 9 bases; unmatched junction nucleotides: 4. As DNA, the CDR3 is TGTGCCAGCAGCACTTTAGCGGGTGAGCAGTTCTTC. It is translated as CASSTLAGEQFF.

V and J are TRBV7-8 and TRBJ1-4; D is unclear. The V end lost 5 bases, the J end lost 2 bases, and 6 bases lay between the germline ends. Germline lookup yields CDR1 SGHVS and CDR2 FQNEAQ. This CDR3 contains 13 residues. This CDR3 is CASSGRTNEKLFF. The CDR3 nucleotides read TGTGCCAGCAGCGGACGGACTAATGAAAAACTGTTTTTT.

The CDR3 is CSVELLGRGYEQYF. The CDR3 DNA reads as TGCAGCGTTGAACTTCTCGGGAGGGGATACGAGCAGTACTTC. The V gene is TRBV29-1, the J gene TRBJ2-7; 8 nucleotides match TRBD2. Trimming removed 2 bases from V and 4 bases from J; junction bases left unmatched: 7. The CDR3 consists of 14 residues. CDR1 is SQVTM, CDR2 ANQGSEA, per germline.

V usage is TRBV12-3 or TRBV12-4 and J usage is TRBJ2-2; TRBD2 aligns across 8 bases. With 3 bases clipped from V and 7 bases from J, the junction kept 10 bases outside the gene matches. The CDR3 consists of 16 residues. DNA of the CDR3: TGTGCCAGCAGTTTGCGAATAGCGGGATTCGGCGGGGAGCTGTTTTTT. This translates into CASSLRIAGFGGELFF.

This clonotype was counted a few times. The chain carries TRBV29-1 and TRBJ1-2; D is possibly TRBD1 (5 bases). The CDR3 runs 14 residues. V was shortened by 6 bases and J by 2 bases, with 16 bases between the two germline ends. Looked up from germline, CDR1 is SQVTM and CDR2 is ANQGSEA. The CDR3 loop reads CSVLSQGLNYGYTF. The CDR3 nucleotides are TGCAGCGTCTTGTCCCAGGGATTAAACTATGGCTACACCTTC.

A few counts support this clonotype. V gene TRBV6-6 combines with J gene TRBJ1-4; 8 positions agree with TRBD1. The germline V gene encodes CDR1 MNHNY and CDR2 SVGAGI (reference sequence). J was trimmed by 6 bases and V by 5 bases; bases with no gene match: 2. The CDR3 has 13 residues. The CDR3 nucleotides read TGTGCCAGCAGTACGGACAGGGATGAAAAACTGTTTTTT. The encoded protein is CASSTDRDEKLFF.

The chain recombines TRBV20-1 with TRBJ2-3, with a possible D match to TRBD2 (6 bases). The CDR3 covers 13 residues. The germline CDR1 and CDR2 sequences are DFQATT and SNEGSKA (reference sequence). Between the trimmed V and J ends, which lost 8 bases and 5 bases, there was a span of 17 bases. CDR3: CSPLREFKDTQYF. For the CDR3, the DNA is TGCAGTCCCCTACGGGAGTTTAAAGATACGCAGTATTTT.

This clonotype was seen more than once but under ten times. CDR3 coding DNA: TGTGCCAGCAGCTTAGGGAGACAGGGAGACTATGGCTACACCTTC. It is translated as CASSLGRQGDYGYTF. V is TRBV7-9 and J is TRBJ1-2; 7 bases are a match to TRBD1. The CDR3 covers 15 residues. Germline CDR1 reads SEHNR; CDR2 reads FQNEAQ (reference sequence). The J segment lost 3 bases and the V segment lost 1 base, leaving 5 bases of the junction unmatched.

This clonotype was detected only a few times. The chain joins TRBV19 to TRBJ1-2; D perhaps matches TRBD1 (5 bases). Per the germline V gene, CDR1 is LNHDA and CDR2 is SQIVND (reference sequence). This CDR3 region has 15 residues. V lost 1 base and J 0 bases, leaving 9 bases between the germline ends. CDR3 DNA: TGTGCCAGTAGTATAGCGGGGACCGCTAACTATGGCTACACCTTC. As protein: CASSIAGTANYGYTF.

This clonotype has at least ten counts. This chain uses TRBV12-3 or TRBV12-4 with TRBJ2-1; D perhaps matches TRBD1 (5 bases). Between the trimmed V and J ends, which lost 5 bases and 9 bases, there was a span of 17 bases. CDR3 length: 14 residues. CDR3 amino acids: CASSRAGLISEQFF. In DNA form, the CDR3 reads TGTGCCAGCAGTCGGGCAGGGCTAATTAGTGAGCAGTTCTTC.

This clonotype was counted at least ten times. The chain carries TRBV20-1 and TRBJ1-1; D not resolved. The V end was cut by 0 bases, the J end by 11 bases, with 10 bases between. The germline V gene has CDR1 DFQATT and CDR2 SNEGSKA (reference sequence). The CDR3 runs to 11 residues. CDR3 loop: CSARDVTGAFF. The CDR3 DNA sequence: TGCAGTGCTAGAGATGTTACTGGGGCTTTCTTT.

The rearrangement joins TRBV12-3 or TRBV12-4 to TRBJ1-5, with 9 bases that match TRBD1. J lost 7 bases, V lost 3 bases, and 10 bases had no gene match. This CDR3 has 16 amino acids. Here the CDR3 DNA reads TGTGCCAGCAGTTTCGGACAGGGGCTCCGGAGGCAGCCCCAGCATTTT. The encoded protein is CASSFGQGLRRQPQHF.

The gene calls are TRBV6-2 or TRBV6-3 and TRBJ2-7; TRBD2 agrees at 8 bases. V was pared by 7 bases and J by 2 bases, with 4 bases of the junction left unmatched. CDR1 is MNHEY and CDR2 is SVGEGT in the germline V gene. This CDR3 region has 13 residues. The CDR3 DNA reads as TGTGCCAGCACTACTAGCGGCACCTACGAGCAGTACTTC. Amino acids: CASTTSGTYEQYF.